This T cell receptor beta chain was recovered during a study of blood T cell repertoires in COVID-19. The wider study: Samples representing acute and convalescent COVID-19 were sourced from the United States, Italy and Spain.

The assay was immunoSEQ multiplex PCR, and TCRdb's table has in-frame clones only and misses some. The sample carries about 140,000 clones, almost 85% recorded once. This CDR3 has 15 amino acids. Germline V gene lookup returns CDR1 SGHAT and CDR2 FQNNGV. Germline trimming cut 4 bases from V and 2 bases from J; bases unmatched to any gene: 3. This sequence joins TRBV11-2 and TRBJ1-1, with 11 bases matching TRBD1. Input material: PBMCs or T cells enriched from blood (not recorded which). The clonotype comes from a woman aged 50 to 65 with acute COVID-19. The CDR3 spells CASSSGQGANTEAFF. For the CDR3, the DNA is TGTGCCAGCAGCTCTGGACAGGGGGCCAACACTGAAGCTTTCTTT.